The entry below gives a single T cell receptor beta chain sequence along with its context. Its matching antigen is unknown. The method was immunoSEQ multiplex PCR; TCRdb's version includes in-frame clones alone and lacks a portion of them. In the table there are about 120,000 clones, around 93% of which are singletons. The data were obtained in a study of T cell responses to AZD1222 COVID-19 vaccine. The CDR3 is made up of 13 amino acids. Trimming pared 6 bases from V and 11 bases from J, leaving 19 bases between. Germline V lookup: CDR1 LGHNT, CDR2 FRNRAP. General study findings and limits: Nearly half of unique spike-specific TCRs reportedly avoided B.1.351 and B.1.1.7 mutated regions. It was only a handful of AZD1222 recipients who were seropositive at baseline. Spike-specific TCR depth and breadth grew after two AZD1222 doses.

J is TRBJ1-1 and V is TRBV12-5, with D unclear. The sequencing here drew on peripheral blood, taken 28 days after the second AZD1222 dose. The clonotype comes from an adult who received the AZD1222 COVID-19 vaccine. The CDR3 DNA sequence: TGTGCTAGTGGCCCGGGAACCACGGCTGGGGCTTTCTTT. As protein: CASGPGTTAGAFF.